This passage covers 22 T cell receptor beta chains from one sample sequenced in a study of blood T cells in healthy people across ages (dated by TCRdb to the mid-2010s). Library generation was performed with 5' RACE. Sequencing took place on an Illumina HiSeq 2500. A second PCR of roughly 7 to 12 cycles was performed with a sample-barcoded 5' primer and a J-beta primer mix. TCRdb applied fastp at Q25 and MiXCR to the public reads, then kept only in-frame beta chains. Here each entry gathers all rows of one CDR3 protein and keeps the most common genes and DNA. Across this sample there are 1 million to 1.2 million distinct CDR3 sequences, with roughly two fifths seen only once. Clones ranked in the top ten supply over 10% of the sample. The sequencing sample was made of blood. These TCRs come from a young man in good health.

Note on this clonotype: Mismatch with germline at one junction end may stem from a read error. The V gene is TRBV16, the J gene TRBJ2-1; D ambiguous. CDR3 length equals 13 residues. Germline-derived CDR1 and CDR2 are KGHSY and FQNENV. CDR3 region: CAGSQPDDPEQFF. As DNA, the CDR3 is TGTGCCGGCAGCCAGCCCGATGATCCTGAGCAGTTCTTC.

A remark on this clonotype: A clone one base away is much larger, so this may be a read error. This chain links TRBV25-1 with TRBJ2-3; no reliable D call. The CDR3 is 14 amino acids. Trimming left V 2 bases short and J 3 bases short, with 9 bases between. Germline V gene lookup returns CDR1 MGHDK and CDR2 SYGVNS. DNA for the CDR3: TGTGCCAGCAGTGAAGACCGATCGACAGATACGCAGTATTTT. As protein: CASSEDRSTDTQYF.

This clonotype was seen only a few times. The CDR3 coding sequence is TGCGCCAGCAGCTTTTGGACTAGTTTCTTCCACGAGCAGTACTTC. This codes for CASSFWTSFFHEQYF. The V and J genes are TRBV5-1 and TRBJ2-7; 7 nucleotides match TRBD2. The germline V gene encodes CDR1 SGHRS and CDR2 YFSETQ. The J segment lost 5 bases and the V segment lost 2 bases, leaving 10 bases of the junction unmatched. The CDR3 length is 15 residues.

This chain connects TRBV4-1 to TRBJ2-7; no clear D. V dropped 1 base and J dropped 0 bases, with 7 bases sitting between them. Germline V gives CDR1 MGHRA, CDR2 YSYEKL. The CDR3 is 14 residues long. CDR3 coding DNA: TGCGCCAGCAGCCAAGGGCCACTCTCCTACGAGCAGTACTTC. Residues: CASSQGPLSYEQYF.

This clonotype was seen only a few times. The rearrangement joins TRBV10-2 to TRBJ2-7; D is undetermined. From germline, CDR1 is WSHSY and CDR2 SAAADI. Trimming took off 4 bases at V and 1 base at J, with 14 bases between the two ends. The CDR3 has 15 amino acids. In nucleotides, the CDR3 is TGCGCCAGCAGTGCGGAACAGTTTCTTTCCTACGAGCAGTACTTC. This encodes CASSAEQFLSYEQYF.

V usage is TRBV11-2 and J usage is TRBJ2-2, with TRBD2 identical over 11 bases. Unmatched junction bases numbered 9, after V lost 1 base and J lost 2 bases. The CDR3 is made up of 19 amino acids. Per the germline V gene, CDR1 is SGHAT and CDR2 is FQNNGV. In nucleotides, the CDR3 is TGTGCCAGCAGCTTAGTACCCCGACTAGCGGGGCGAAACACCGGGGAGCTGTTTTTT. Its translation is CASSLVPRLAGRNTGELFF.

This clonotype was seen a few times. The CDR3: CASSLLAGAEAFF. CDR3 DNA sequence: TGTGCCAGCAGCTTGTTAGCGGGTGCCGAAGCTTTCTTT. The V and J genes are TRBV5-5 and TRBJ1-1; no reliable D call. V lost 1 base, J lost 8 bases, and 12 bases lay in between. The CDR3 sequence is 13 residues long. Germline V lookup: CDR1 SGHKS, CDR2 YYEKEE (reference sequence).

The chain carries TRBV20-1 and TRBJ1-1; the D gene is possibly TRBD1 (5 bases). The CDR3 consists of 17 residues. V dropped 2 bases and J dropped 0 bases, with 19 bases sitting between them. Germline V gene lookup returns CDR1 DFQATT and CDR2 SNEGSKA (reference sequence). DNA of the CDR3: TGCAGTGCTAGAATGGGACTCGCGGCGAGAATGAACACTGAAGCTTTCTTT. Protein product: CSARMGLAARMNTEAFF.

This clonotype was seen more than once but under ten times. This sequence joins TRBV20-1 and TRBJ2-3, with 9 nucleotides matching TRBD2. CDR3 length: 13 amino acids. The germline V gene has CDR1 DFQATT and CDR2 SNEGSKA (reference sequence). The ends lost 6 bases at V and 5 bases at J; junction bases unmatched: 6. CDR3 loop: CSAPWTSVDTQYF. CDR3 nucleotide sequence: TGCAGTGCCCCCTGGACTAGCGTAGATACGCAGTATTTT.

The V gene is TRBV9, the J gene TRBJ2-3, with 8 nucleotides matching TRBD1. Germline V gene lookup returns CDR1 SGDLS and CDR2 YYNGEE. CDR3 length: 18 amino acids. After removal of 4 bases from V and 5 bases from J, the junction contained 18 bases not matched to a gene. CDR3 residues: CASSPSSGTGALGDTQYF. CDR3 in DNA: TGTGCCAGCAGCCCGTCCTCCGGGACAGGAGCCTTGGGAGATACGCAGTATTTT.

The chain combines TRBV12-3 or TRBV12-4 with TRBJ1-1; 7 bases agree with TRBD1. CDR3 size: 16 residues. J was trimmed by 6 bases and V by 5 bases; bases with no gene match: 15. This chain's CDR3 is CASSPDTTGVPSEAFF. In nucleotides, the CDR3 is TGTGCCAGCAGTCCAGATACTACAGGGGTCCCGTCTGAAGCTTTCTTT.

The chain carries TRBV20-1 and TRBJ2-3; TRBD2 agrees at 9 bases. CDR1 is DFQATT and CDR2 is SNEGSKA in the germline V gene (reference sequence). This CDR3 region has 14 residues. J gave up 0 bases and V 4 bases, and 2 bases lay outside the gene matches. The CDR3 protein is CSAITSGSTDTQYF. The CDR3 DNA is TGCAGTGCTATTACTAGCGGGAGCACAGATACGCAGTATTTT.

This clonotype was found a few times. The chain has TRBV14 and TRBJ2-5, with 7 bases fitting TRBD1. V lost 2 bases to trimming and J lost 5 bases; unmatched junction nucleotides: 5. This CDR3 spans 14 amino acids. Germline lookup yields CDR1 SGHDN and CDR2 FVKESK. The CDR3 spells CASSQRQGWETQYF. The CDR3 coding sequence is TGTGCCAGCAGCCAAAGACAGGGCTGGGAGACCCAGTACTTC.

J is TRBJ2-7 and V is TRBV7-2; a possible D gene is TRBD1 (6 bases). Germline V gives CDR1 SGHTA, CDR2 FQGNSA. The length of the CDR3 is 14 residues. Trimming took off 1 base at V and 2 bases at J, with 9 bases between the two ends. The CDR3 DNA is TGTGCCAGCAGCTTAGGGGACAAGACCTACGAGCAGTACTTC. It translates to CASSLGDKTYEQYF.

This clonotype was seen only a few times. The chain recombines TRBV7-9 with TRBJ1-1; 8 nucleotides match TRBD1. This CDR3 spans 13 amino acids. V lost 5 bases to trimming and J lost 9 bases; unmatched junction nucleotides: 8. Germline-derived CDR1 and CDR2 are SEHNR and FQNEAQ (reference sequence). CDR3 in DNA: TGTGCCAGCAGCCCCCGGACAGGGCTCCAAGCTTTCTTT. Translated, it gives CASSPRTGLQAFF.

The rearrangement links TRBV6-5 to TRBJ2-3; D not resolved. This CDR3 region has 15 residues. Germline values: CDR1 MNHEY, CDR2 SVGAGI. Trimming removed 6 bases from V and 0 bases from J, with 13 bases in between. The CDR3 sequence: CASRHDKESTDTQYF. For the CDR3, the DNA is TGTGCCAGCAGACATGACAAAGAAAGCACAGATACGCAGTATTTT.

Note on this clonotype: Given a much more abundant clone one base away, this may be a read error. The genes are TRBV20-1 and TRBJ2-1; D is perhaps TRBD1 (6 bases). Germline loops: CDR1 DFQATT, CDR2 SNEGSKA (reference sequence). This CDR3 spans 11 amino acids. CDR3 region: CSAPTGNGQFF. CDR3 coding DNA: TGCAGTGCTCCCACAGGGAATGGGCAGTTCTTC.

This clonotype appeared once. The gene calls are TRBV28 and TRBJ1-5, with 7 nucleotides matching TRBD1. The junction had 12 bases not matched to a gene; V was cut back by 6 bases and J by 4 bases. Germline CDR1 MDHEN, CDR2 SYDVKM. CDR3 size: 16 residues. The CDR3 sequence: CASREPGQSPNQPQHF. CDR3 sequence (DNA): TGTGCCAGCAGGGAGCCGGGACAGAGCCCTAATCAGCCCCAGCATTTT.

This clonotype appeared a few times. V and J are TRBV4-2 and TRBJ2-5, with a tentative D call TRBD1 (6 bases). The CDR3 spans 14 residues. With 0 bases removed from V and 7 bases from J, the gap between germline ends came to 12 bases. Looked up from germline, CDR1 is LGHNA and CDR2 is YNFKEQ. The CDR3 region is CASSQDLSRGTQYF. The CDR3 DNA reads as TGTGCCAGCAGCCAAGATCTTAGCAGGGGGACCCAGTACTTC.

In its sample, this clonotype was seen a few times. V is TRBV12-3 or TRBV12-4 and J is TRBJ2-7, with 10 positions matching TRBD1. The CDR3 consists of 13 residues. V dropped 8 bases and J dropped 4; count of bases not matched to a gene: 5. The CDR3 is CASGGTGVYEQYF. Here the CDR3 DNA reads TGTGCCAGCGGCGGGACAGGGGTATACGAGCAGTACTTC.

This rearrangement joins TRBV3-1 to TRBJ1-2; D call uncertain. Germline loops: CDR1 LGHDT, CDR2 YNNKEL (reference sequence). CDR3 length: 14 residues. Trimming left V 1 base short and J 8 bases short, with 14 bases between. This CDR3 is CASSQGGTSGGYTF. The CDR3 DNA follows: TGTGCCAGCAGCCAAGGTGGCACCTCGGGGGGCTACACCTTC.

This clonotype was detected only a few times. The gene calls are TRBV20-1 and TRBJ1-1; D remains ambiguous. V was cut by 2 bases and J by 1 base, with 5 bases left in between. CDR3 length: 12 residues. Germline lookup yields CDR1 DFQATT and CDR2 SNEGSKA (reference sequence). Here the CDR3 reads CSARHPNTEAFF. CDR3 sequence (DNA): TGCAGTGCTAGACACCCGAACACTGAAGCTTTCTTT.